The clone carrying this T cell receptor (beta chain) was counted only a few times. The CDR3 contains 14 residues. V lost 6 bases, J lost 4 bases, and 6 bases stayed unmatched. Authors of the study amplified TCR beta CDR3 regions from RNA transcripts. The primer set for the first-round RT-PCR of the TCR CDR3 was HTBI. MiXCR, run by TCRdb on the multiplex PCR reads, gives a single entry per CDR3 protein. The table shows under 250,000 distinct CDR3 sequences, with roughly 22% occurring only once. The sample is drawn from a study of T cells in Graves' hyperthyroidism and ophthalmopathy. V is TRBV12-3 or TRBV12-4 and J is TRBJ2-5; 9 bases are a match to TRBD2. This TCR derives from a middle-aged woman with Graves' ophthalmopathy. Sequenced sample: blood. In DNA form, the CDR3 reads TGTGCCAGCAGCATTAGCGGGAGTGGAGAGACCCAGTACTTC. Translating gives CASSISGSGETQYF.